The 30 T cell receptor beta chains below come from one sample, sequenced in a study of beta chain features in type 1 diabetes. The whole isolated RNA underwent reverse transcription, so sequencing captured expressed TCRB transcripts. Libraries were prepared by immunoSEQ multiplex PCR; TCRdb keeps only in-frame clonotypes and omits some of them. The sample lists 810,000 or so clones, roughly 17% seen once, with around 0.02% in the top ten. Sequencing was carried out using naive CD4+ T cells from blood. These receptors came from a woman between 18 and 29 years old in good health.

In this sample, this clone turned up once. The chain links TRBV29-1 to TRBJ1-3, with D maybe TRBD1 (5 bases). Deletions cut 6 bases from V and 1 base from J, with 13 bases between. This CDR3 spans 14 amino acids. Germline values: CDR1 SQVTM, CDR2 ANQGSEA. The CDR3 DNA follows: TGCAGCGTCACCAGGGTTCTATCTGGAAACACCATATATTTT. Residues: CSVTRVLSGNTIYF.

This clone appeared a few times. The chain is built from TRBV29-1 and TRBJ2-1; no reliable D call. The CDR3 sequence is 11 residues long. Trimming removed 3 bases at V and 5 bases at J, with 5 bases between. Germline CDR1 reads SQVTM; CDR2 reads ANQGSEA. The DNA of the CDR3 is TGCAGCGTTGAGGGCGACAATGAGCAGTTCTTC. This codes for CSVEGDNEQFF.

In this sample, this clone turned up a few times. CDR3 in DNA: TGTGCCAGCAGCTTAGGGGTGGGCCTGGAGCAGTTCTTC. It yields the protein CASSLGVGLEQFF. This chain joins TRBV7-9 and TRBJ2-1; no clear D gene. V was pared by 1 base and J by 10 bases, with 11 bases between. This CDR3 comprises 13 residues. CDR1 is SEHNR, CDR2 FQNEAQ, per germline (reference sequence).

This clone came up a few times. The CDR3 reads CASKSRGPGRGKLFF. The CDR3 region has the DNA TGTGCCAGCAAGAGCAGGGGGCCGGGTCGAGGAAAACTGTTTTTT. This chain joins TRBV6-5 and TRBJ1-4, with 8 bases matching TRBD1. V shed 7 bases and J 10 bases; nucleotides not matched to a gene: 14. This CDR3 region has 15 residues. Germline V gene lookup returns CDR1 MNHEY and CDR2 SVGAGI.

This chain connects TRBV28 to TRBJ2-7, with 10 bases aligning to TRBD1. CDR3 length: 15 residues. Germline CDR1 reads MDHEN; CDR2 reads SYDVKM. V lost 8 bases to trimming and J lost 4 bases; unmatched junction nucleotides: 11. This CDR3 reads CASWKGGTGAYEQYF. Written as DNA, the CDR3 is TGTGCCAGCTGGAAAGGCGGGACAGGGGCTTACGAGCAGTACTTC.

This clone came up a few times. The chain couples TRBV7-2 to TRBJ1-4; unclear D gene. V was trimmed by 2 bases and J by 0 bases, leaving 1 base between them. Germline-derived CDR1 and CDR2 are SGHTA and FQGNSA. The CDR3 consists of 13 residues. As DNA, the CDR3 is TGTGCCAGCAGCTTAACAACTAATGAAAAACTGTTTTTT. This translates into CASSLTTNEKLFF.

The chain links TRBV4-2 to TRBJ2-1; 16 bases are shared with TRBD2. CDR3 size: 17 residues. Germline V lookup: CDR1 LGHNA, CDR2 YNFKEQ. V trimming: 1 base; J trimming: 12 bases; junction bases outside the gene matches: 9. This chain's CDR3 is CASSQVTGLAGGPGQFF. The CDR3 DNA is TGTGCCAGCAGCCAAGTAACGGGACTAGCGGGAGGGCCTGGGCAGTTCTTC.

The J gene is TRBJ2-5, the V gene TRBV20-1; D might be TRBD1 or TRBD2, each matching 5 bases. The V and J ends lost 5 bases and 9 bases respectively, with 13 bases between them. The germline CDR1 and CDR2 sequences are DFQATT and SNEGSKA (reference sequence). CDR3 length: 11 residues. The CDR3 loop is CSAALGVAQYF. The CDR3 region has the DNA TGCAGTGCTGCGTTGGGGGTGGCCCAGTACTTC.

Note on this clone: Compared with germline, one end of the junction differs, possibly owing to a read error. The gene calls are TRBV7-9 and TRBJ2-2; D remains ambiguous. In germline, CDR1 is SEHNR, CDR2 FQNEAQ (reference sequence). The CDR3 has 13 residues. The DNA of the CDR3 is TGTGCCGGCAGCCTCAGACTTGACGGGGAGCTGTTTTTT. This gives the protein CAGSLRLDGELFF.

The table lists this clone with a few counts. The V and J genes are TRBV9 and TRBJ2-7; a weak D match, TRBD2 (6 bases). Germline V gene data show CDR1 as SGDLS and CDR2 as YYNGEE. V lost 2 bases, J lost 5 bases, and 17 bases lay in between. The CDR3 has 15 amino acids. The CDR3 region is CASSVQPSGFNEQYF. CDR3 nucleotides: TGTGCCAGCAGCGTGCAACCCAGCGGGTTCAACGAGCAGTACTTC.

This clone came up a few times. The genes are TRBV7-2 and TRBJ1-1; D remains unclear. V lost 2 bases and J lost 4, with 14 bases in between. CDR1 and CDR2 (germline): SGHTA, FQGNSA. This CDR3 comprises 15 residues. The CDR3 DNA reads TGTGCCAGCAGCTTATCTGGGGTACTCGGCACTGAAGCTTTCTTT. Its protein is CASSLSGVLGTEAFF.

The genes are TRBV5-1 and TRBJ2-1; 8 nucleotides match TRBD2. The CDR3 is made up of 15 amino acids. From germline, CDR1 is SGHRS and CDR2 YFSETQ. The junction had 3 bases not matched to a gene; V was cut back by 0 bases and J by 4 bases. The CDR3 here is CASSLDSGTYNEQFF. The CDR3 DNA sequence: TGCGCCAGCAGCTTGGATAGCGGGACTTACAATGAGCAGTTCTTC. Complete variable domain (other parts from reference TRBV5-1 and TRBJ2-1): KAGVTQTPRYLIKTRGQQVTLSCSPISGHRSVSWYQQTPGQGLQFLFEYFSETQRNKGNFPGRFSGRQFSNSRSEMNVSTLELGDSALYLCASSLDSGTYNEQFFGPGTRLTVL.

This clone was observed a handful of times. CDR3 nucleotide sequence: TGTGCCAGCAGCAAATCGGGGTTTCAGCCCCAGCATTTT. This translates into CASSKSGFQPQHF. The chain combines TRBV21-1 with TRBJ1-5. TRBV21-1 is classified as a pseudogene. The CDR3 is 13 residues long.

The V and J genes are TRBV7-2 and TRBJ2-1, with D possibly matching TRBD2 (5 bases). CDR1 and CDR2 from the germline V gene are SGHTA and FQGNSA. V was pared by 1 base and J by 7 bases, with 14 bases between. The CDR3 runs to 15 residues. The CDR3 region has the DNA TGTGCCAGCAGCTTAGATTCGCTAGCTACTAATGAGCAGTTCTTC. Protein product: CASSLDSLATNEQFF.

This chain's CDR3 is CASSYSITGGWDEQFF. For the CDR3, the DNA is TGTGCCAGCAGTTACTCGATCACAGGGGGATGGGATGAGCAGTTCTTC. The chain is built from TRBV6-5 and TRBJ2-1, with TRBD1 matching 8 bases. This CDR3 is built from 16 residues. Germline loops: CDR1 MNHEY, CDR2 SVGAGI. With 0 bases clipped from V and 8 bases from J, the junction kept 9 bases outside the gene matches.

This chain connects TRBV6-6 to TRBJ2-2, with 8 bases fitting TRBD2. This CDR3 region has 14 residues. V trimming: 9 bases; J trimming: 0 bases; junction bases outside the gene matches: 3. Germline V gene lookup returns CDR1 MNHNY and CDR2 SVGAGI (reference sequence). This chain's CDR3 is CASRGLANTGELFF. CDR3 DNA sequence: TGTGCCAGTAGGGGACTAGCGAACACCGGGGAGCTGTTTTTT.

In this sample, this clone turned up a few times. CDR3 amino acids: CASSLGHQETQYF. The DNA for the CDR3 is TGTGCCAGCAGCTTAGGCCACCAAGAGACCCAGTACTTC. The V and J genes are TRBV11-1 and TRBJ2-5; D not resolved. The CDR3 is 13 amino acids. CDR1 and CDR2 (germline): SGHAT, FQDESV (reference sequence). Trimming stripped 1 base from V and 0 bases from J, with 3 bases between. Combining the CDR3 with reference TRBV11-1 and TRBJ2-5 gives the whole variable domain EAEVAQSPRYKITEKSQAVAFWCDPISGHATLYWYRQILGQGPELLVQFQDESVVDDSQLPKDRFSAERLKGVDSTLKIQPAELGDSAMYLCASSLGHQETQYFGPGTRLLVL.

There are a few counts of this clone. The J gene is TRBJ1-4, the V gene TRBV9; TRBD1 matches 11 bases. CDR1 is SGDLS, CDR2 YYNGEE, per germline. J lost 4 bases, V lost 4 bases, and 6 bases had no gene match. This CDR3 has 16 amino acids. The CDR3 DNA is TGTGCCAGCAGCATCGGACAGGGGGCCATTAATGAAAAACTGTTTTTT. Translation gives CASSIGQGAINEKLFF. Full variable domain (remainder filled in from reference TRBV9 and TRBJ1-4): DSGVTQTPKHLITATGQRVTLRCSPRSGDLSVYWYQQSLDQGLQFLIQYYNGEERAKGNILERFSAQQFPDLHSELNLSSLELGDSALYFCASSIGQGAINEKLFFGSGTQLSVL.

This clone was picked up many times. The V call is TRBV4-3, the J call TRBJ2-1; perhaps TRBD2 as D (5 bases). Germline CDR1 reads LGHNA; CDR2 reads YSLEER. Trimming removed 3 bases at V and 4 bases at J, with 10 bases between. CDR3 size: 14 residues. The CDR3 loop is CASSQTTRYNEQFF. CDR3 nucleotide sequence: TGCGCCAGCAGCCAGACTACTCGTTACAATGAGCAGTTCTTC.

This chain links TRBV5-4 with TRBJ2-4, with TRBD2 as a possible D gene (6 bases). This CDR3 comprises 15 residues. V was clipped by 0 bases and J by 4 bases, with 11 bases between them. The germline V gene has CDR1 SGHNT and CDR2 YYREEE (reference sequence). Written as DNA, the CDR3 is TGTGCCAGCAGCTTGGTTGGGACTTCGAAAAACATTCAGTACTTC. As protein: CASSLVGTSKNIQYF.

The V call is TRBV4-3, the J call TRBJ1-2; no reliable D call. Trimming shortened V by 1 base and J by 2 bases, and 17 bases separated the two germline ends. There are 17 residues in the CDR3. CDR1 is LGHNA and CDR2 is YSLEER in the germline V gene. CDR3 coding DNA: TGCGCCAGCAGCCAAGCGTTTGGCAGACCACCAAACTATGGCTACACCTTC. Protein product: CASSQAFGRPPNYGYTF.

The chain links TRBV14 to TRBJ1-2; D might be TRBD1 (5 bases). The germline gives CDR1 SGHDN, CDR2 FVKESK. Trimming pared 1 base from V and 8 bases from J, leaving 20 bases between. This CDR3 contains 16 residues. CDR3 in amino acids: CASSQAGSGTGYGYTF. CDR3 DNA: TGTGCCAGCAGCCAAGCGGGTTCTGGGACGGGGTACGGCTACACCTTC.

V is TRBV7-9 and J is TRBJ2-1, with 9 bases fitting TRBD1. This CDR3 has 14 amino acids. V trimming: 5 bases; J trimming: 4 bases; junction bases outside the gene matches: 3. The germline gives CDR1 SEHNR, CDR2 FQNEAQ (reference sequence). CDR3 DNA: TGTGCCAGCAGCGGGACAGGGCTTTACAATGAGCAGTTCTTC. Protein sequence: CASSGTGLYNEQFF.

In this sample, this clone turned up a few times. This sequence joins TRBV11-2 and TRBJ2-5, with a tentative D call TRBD2 (6 bases). This CDR3 has 15 residues. CDR1 and CDR2 from the germline V gene are SGHAT and FQNNGV. Trimming took 1 base from V and 2 from J, leaving 11 bases between them. CDR3 DNA sequence: TGTGCCAGCAGCTTAGCGGGGACTCAACAAGAGACCCAGTACTTC. This gives the protein CASSLAGTQQETQYF.

This sequence joins TRBV7-9 and TRBJ1-3; 10 bases fit TRBD1. V was clipped by 5 bases and J by 4 bases; unmatched bases: 8. CDR3 size: 16 residues. The germline CDR1 and CDR2 sequences are SEHNR and FQNEAQ (reference sequence). The CDR3 DNA reads as TGTGCCAGCAGCAAGTCCGGGACAGGGGTCGGAAACACCATATATTTT. Residues: CASSKSGTGVGNTIYF.

A few counts support this clone. CDR3 nucleotides: TGTGCCAGCAGTTTTGGACAAACGAACACCGGGGAGCTGTTTTTT. Its protein is CASSFGQTNTGELFF. The V call is TRBV6-6, the J call TRBJ2-2, with D tentatively TRBD1 (5 bases). Germline V lookup: CDR1 MNHNY, CDR2 SVGAGI (reference sequence). This CDR3 is built from 15 residues. The germline V and J ends were trimmed by 4 bases and 0 bases, with 9 bases remaining between them.

This clone was counted a few times. This chain uses TRBV20-1 with TRBJ2-7, with D uncertain. V lost 4 bases, J lost 4 bases, and 8 bases lay in between. There are 11 residues in the CDR3. Germline V gene data show CDR1 as DFQATT and CDR2 as SNEGSKA (reference sequence). CDR3 sequence: CSAMINYEQYF. For the CDR3, the DNA is TGCAGTGCTATGATAAATTACGAGCAGTACTTC.

The rearrangement links TRBV4-1 to TRBJ2-2; TRBD2 matches at 13 bases. Germline-derived CDR1 and CDR2 are MGHRA and YSYEKL. The junction had 2 bases not matched to a gene; V was cut back by 5 bases and J by 5 bases. This CDR3 spans 15 amino acids. The CDR3 reads CASSAGLAGTGELFF. The CDR3 DNA reads TGCGCCAGCAGCGCGGGACTAGCGGGAACCGGGGAGCTGTTTTTT.

The chain couples TRBV19 to TRBJ2-6; 7 bases are a match to TRBD2. Germline V gives CDR1 LNHDA, CDR2 SQIVND (reference sequence). V lost 2 bases to trimming and J lost 0 bases; unmatched junction nucleotides: 4. The CDR3 is made up of 17 amino acids. In DNA, the CDR3 is TGTGCCAGTAGTATACGAGGCGGGGGCTCTGGGGCCAACGTCCTGACTTTC. Protein sequence: CASSIRGGGSGANVLTF.

There are a few counts of this clone. Within the sample, other DNA sequences also encode this same CDR3. The chain links TRBV19 to TRBJ1-1; D perhaps matches TRBD1 (5 bases). The germline CDR1 and CDR2 sequences are LNHDA and SQIVND (reference sequence). The CDR3 contains 13 residues. Trimming removed 4 bases at V and 0 bases at J, with 6 bases between. Written as DNA, the CDR3 is TGTGCCAGTAGTAGGACACTGAACACTGAAGCTTTCTTT. Translated: CASSRTLNTEAFF. The full variable domain, with the rest looked up from reference TRBV19 and TRBJ1-1, is DGGITQSPKYLFRKEGQNVTLSCEQNLNHDAMYWYRQDPGQGLRLIYYSQIVNDFQKGDIAEGYSVSREKKESFPLTVTSAQKNPTAFYLCASSRTLNTEAFFGQGTRLTVV.